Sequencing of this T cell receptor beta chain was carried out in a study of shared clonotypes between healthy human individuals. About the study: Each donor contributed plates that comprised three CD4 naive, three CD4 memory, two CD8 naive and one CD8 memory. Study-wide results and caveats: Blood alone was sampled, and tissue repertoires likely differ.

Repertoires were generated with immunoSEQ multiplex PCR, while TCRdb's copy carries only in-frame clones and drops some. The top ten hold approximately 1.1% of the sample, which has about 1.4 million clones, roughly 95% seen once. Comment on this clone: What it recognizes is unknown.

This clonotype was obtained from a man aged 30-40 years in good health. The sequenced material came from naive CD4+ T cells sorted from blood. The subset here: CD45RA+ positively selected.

CDR3 in amino acids: CASSTMGTGVNYEQYF. In nucleotides, the CDR3 is TGTGCCAGCTCTACTATGGGGACAGGAGTCAACTACGAGCAGTACTTC. This chain uses TRBV18 with TRBJ2-7; TRBD1 matches at 8 bases. The germline V gene encodes CDR1 KGHSH and CDR2 LQKENI. V shed 6 bases and J 3 bases; nucleotides not matched to a gene: 13. CDR3 length: 16 amino acids.